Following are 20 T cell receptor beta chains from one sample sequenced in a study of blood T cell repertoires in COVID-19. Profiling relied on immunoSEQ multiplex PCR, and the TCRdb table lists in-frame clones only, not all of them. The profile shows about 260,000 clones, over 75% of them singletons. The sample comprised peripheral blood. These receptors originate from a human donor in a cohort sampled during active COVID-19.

The CDR3 reads CASSVASGYLDEQYF. Here the CDR3 DNA reads TGTGCCAGCAGCGTAGCTAGTGGGTACCTCGACGAGCAGTACTTC. The V and J genes are TRBV9 and TRBJ2-7; D gene unclear. V was cut by 0 bases and J by 5 bases, with 15 bases left in between. The CDR3 extends over 15 amino acids. Per germline, CDR1 SGDLS and CDR2 YYNGEE.

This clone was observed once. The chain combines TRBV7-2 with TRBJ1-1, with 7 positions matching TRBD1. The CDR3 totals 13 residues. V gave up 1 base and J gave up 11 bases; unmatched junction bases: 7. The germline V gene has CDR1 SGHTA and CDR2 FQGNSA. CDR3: CASSLVTGDGAFF. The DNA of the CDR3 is TGTGCCAGCAGCTTAGTTACAGGGGATGGGGCTTTCTTT.

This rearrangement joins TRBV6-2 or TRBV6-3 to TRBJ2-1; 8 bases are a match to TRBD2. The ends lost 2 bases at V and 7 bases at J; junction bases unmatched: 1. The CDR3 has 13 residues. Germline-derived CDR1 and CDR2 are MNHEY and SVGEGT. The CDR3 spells CASSYQRGNEQFF. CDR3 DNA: TGTGCCAGCAGTTACCAGCGGGGGAATGAGCAGTTCTTC.

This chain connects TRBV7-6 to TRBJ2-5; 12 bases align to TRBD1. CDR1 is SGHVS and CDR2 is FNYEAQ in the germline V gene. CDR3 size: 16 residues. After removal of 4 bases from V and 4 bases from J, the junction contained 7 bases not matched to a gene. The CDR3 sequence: CASSSGQGARGETQYF. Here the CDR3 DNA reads TGTGCCAGCAGCTCGGGACAGGGGGCCCGGGGAGAGACCCAGTACTTC.

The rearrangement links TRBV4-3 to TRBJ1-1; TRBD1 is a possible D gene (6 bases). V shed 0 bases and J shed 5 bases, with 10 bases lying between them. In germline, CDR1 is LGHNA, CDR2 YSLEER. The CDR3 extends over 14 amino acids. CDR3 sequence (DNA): TGCGCCAGCAGCCAAGACCAGGGGCGGACTGAAGCTTTCTTT. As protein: CASSQDQGRTEAFF.

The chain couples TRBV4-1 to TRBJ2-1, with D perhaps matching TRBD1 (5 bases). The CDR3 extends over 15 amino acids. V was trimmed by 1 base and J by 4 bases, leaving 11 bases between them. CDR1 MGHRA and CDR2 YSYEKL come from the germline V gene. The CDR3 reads CASSQVPTVYNEQFF. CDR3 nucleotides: TGCGCCAGCAGCCAAGTACCGACAGTTTACAATGAGCAGTTCTTC.

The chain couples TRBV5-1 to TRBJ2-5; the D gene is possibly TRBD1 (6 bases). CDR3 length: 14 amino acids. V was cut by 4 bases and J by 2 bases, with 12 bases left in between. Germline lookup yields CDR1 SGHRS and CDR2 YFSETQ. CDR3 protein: CASSLGTQQETQYF. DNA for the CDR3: TGCGCCAGCAGCCTAGGGACACAACAAGAGACCCAGTACTTC. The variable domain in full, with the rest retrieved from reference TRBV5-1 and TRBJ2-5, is KAGVTQTPRYLIKTRGQQVTLSCSPISGHRSVSWYQQTPGQGLQFLFEYFSETQRNKGNFPGRFSGRQFSNSRSEMNVSTLELGDSALYLCASSLGTQQETQYFGPGTRLLVL.

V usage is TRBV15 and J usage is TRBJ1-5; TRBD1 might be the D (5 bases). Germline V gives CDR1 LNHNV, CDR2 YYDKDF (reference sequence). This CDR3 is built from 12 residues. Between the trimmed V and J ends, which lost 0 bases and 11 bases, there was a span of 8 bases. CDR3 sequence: CATSRDQGAQHF. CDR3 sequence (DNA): TGTGCCACCAGCAGAGATCAAGGGGCCCAGCATTTT.

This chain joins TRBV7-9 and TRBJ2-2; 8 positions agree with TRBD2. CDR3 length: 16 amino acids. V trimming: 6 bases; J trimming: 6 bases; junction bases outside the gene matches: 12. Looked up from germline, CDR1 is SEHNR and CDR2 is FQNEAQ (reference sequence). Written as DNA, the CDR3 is TGTGCCAGCAGGTTCCCCGGGGGGGCTCTTCCCGGGGAGCTGTTTTTT. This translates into CASRFPGGALPGELFF.

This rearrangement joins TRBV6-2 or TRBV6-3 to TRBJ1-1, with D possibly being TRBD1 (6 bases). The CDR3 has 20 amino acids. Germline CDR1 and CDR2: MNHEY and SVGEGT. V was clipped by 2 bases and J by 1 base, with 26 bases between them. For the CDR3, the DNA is TGTGCCAGCAGTTACCCGGAGACAGGAGCGCAACATAAGCGGAACACTGAAGCTTTCTTT. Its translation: CASSYPETGAQHKRNTEAFF.

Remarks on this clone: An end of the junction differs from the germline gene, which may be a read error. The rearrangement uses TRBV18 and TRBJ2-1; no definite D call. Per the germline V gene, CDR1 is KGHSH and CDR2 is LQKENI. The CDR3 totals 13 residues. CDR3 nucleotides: TGTGCCAGCTCCGAGAACTCCGACAATGAGCAGTTCTTC. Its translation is CASSENSDNEQFF.

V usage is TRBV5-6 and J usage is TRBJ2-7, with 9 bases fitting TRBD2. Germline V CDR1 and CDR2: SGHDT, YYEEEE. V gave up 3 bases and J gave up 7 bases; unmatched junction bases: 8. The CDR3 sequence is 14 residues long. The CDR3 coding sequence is TGTGCCAGCAGCTATCAGGGACTAGCTTCAGAGCAGTACTTC. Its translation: CASSYQGLASEQYF.

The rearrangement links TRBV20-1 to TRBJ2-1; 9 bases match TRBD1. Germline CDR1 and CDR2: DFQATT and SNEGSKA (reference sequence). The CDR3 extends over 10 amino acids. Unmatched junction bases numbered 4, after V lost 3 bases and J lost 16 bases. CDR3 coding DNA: TGCAGTGCTAGCCGGGACAGGGTTTTCTTC. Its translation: CSASRDRVFF.

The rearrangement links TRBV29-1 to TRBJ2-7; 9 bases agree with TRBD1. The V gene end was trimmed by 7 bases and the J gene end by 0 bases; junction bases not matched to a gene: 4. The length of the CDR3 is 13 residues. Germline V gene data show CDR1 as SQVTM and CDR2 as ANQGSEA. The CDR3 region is CSATTGGSYEQYF. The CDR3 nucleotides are TGCAGCGCTACGACAGGGGGCTCCTACGAGCAGTACTTC.

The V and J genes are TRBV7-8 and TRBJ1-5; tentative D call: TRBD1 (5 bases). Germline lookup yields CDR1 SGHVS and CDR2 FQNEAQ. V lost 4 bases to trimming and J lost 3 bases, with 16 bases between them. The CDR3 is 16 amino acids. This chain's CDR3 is CASSSGSRQINQPQHF. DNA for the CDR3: TGTGCCAGCAGCTCCGGTTCGAGACAGATCAATCAGCCCCAGCATTTT.

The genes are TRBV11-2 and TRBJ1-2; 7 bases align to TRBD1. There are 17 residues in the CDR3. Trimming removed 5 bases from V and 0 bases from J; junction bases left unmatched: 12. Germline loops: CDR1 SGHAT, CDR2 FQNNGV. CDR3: CASSPEQGPFPNYGYTF. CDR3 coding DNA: TGTGCCAGCAGCCCAGAACAGGGGCCCTTTCCTAACTATGGCTACACCTTC.

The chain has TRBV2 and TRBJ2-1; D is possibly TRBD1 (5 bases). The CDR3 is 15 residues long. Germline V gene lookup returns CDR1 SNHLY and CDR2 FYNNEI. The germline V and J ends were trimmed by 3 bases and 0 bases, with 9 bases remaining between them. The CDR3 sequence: CASSEDIFSYNEQFF. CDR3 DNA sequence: TGTGCCAGCAGTGAGGACATTTTCTCCTACAATGAGCAGTTCTTC.

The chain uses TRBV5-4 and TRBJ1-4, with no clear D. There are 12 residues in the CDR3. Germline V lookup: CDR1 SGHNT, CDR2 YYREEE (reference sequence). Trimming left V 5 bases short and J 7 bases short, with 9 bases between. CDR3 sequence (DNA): TGTGCCAGCAGTTGGAGGACTGAAAAACTGTTTTTT. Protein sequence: CASSWRTEKLFF.

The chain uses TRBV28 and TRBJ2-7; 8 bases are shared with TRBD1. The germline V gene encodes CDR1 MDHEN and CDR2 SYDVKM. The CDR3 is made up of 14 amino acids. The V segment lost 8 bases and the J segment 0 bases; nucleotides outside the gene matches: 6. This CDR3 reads CASGGTGVSYEQYF. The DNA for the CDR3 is TGTGCCAGCGGGGGGACAGGAGTCTCCTACGAGCAGTACTTC.

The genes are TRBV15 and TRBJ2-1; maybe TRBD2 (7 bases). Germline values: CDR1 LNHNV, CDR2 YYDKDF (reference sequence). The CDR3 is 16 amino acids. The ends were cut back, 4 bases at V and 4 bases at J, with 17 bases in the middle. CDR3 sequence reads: CATSKAGGGPYNEQFF. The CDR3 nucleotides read TGTGCCACCAGCAAGGCTGGGGGGGGGCCGTACAATGAGCAGTTCTTC.